Below, one T cell receptor beta chain is given with its context. Its antigen is currently unknown. Germline CDR1 is DFQATT and CDR2 is SNEGSKA (reference sequence). The ends lost 3 bases at V and 2 bases at J; junction bases unmatched: 2. The CDR3 consists of 13 residues. This entry is derived from a study of CD8 T cells in ankylosing spondylitis. Study results and limitations: A TCR beta motif of under ten highly homologous variants appeared characteristic of ankylosing spondylitis blood. In ankylosing spondylitis patients, matched synovial fluid reportedly showed significant enrichment of disease-linked clones. Some motif variants had been reported before (in reactive arthritis synovial fluid and blood). Those disease-linked clones were CD8+; they were also relatively rare in peripheral blood.

TCR beta libraries were made by quantitative 5'-RACE with molecular barcodes. Each CDR3 protein gets one entry after TCRdb re-called the 5' RACE reads with MiXCR. The sample records roughly 300,000 distinct CDR3 sequences, less than 9.5% being singletons. The sample was blood, either unsorted or a sorted T cell fraction (not recorded which). This sequence was found in a male donor with ankylosing spondylitis. This rearrangement joins TRBV20-1 to TRBJ2-7, with TRBD2 matching over 9 bases. The CDR3 here is CSASSGRAYEQYF. The CDR3 DNA is TGCAGTGCTAGTAGCGGGAGAGCCTACGAGCAGTACTTC.